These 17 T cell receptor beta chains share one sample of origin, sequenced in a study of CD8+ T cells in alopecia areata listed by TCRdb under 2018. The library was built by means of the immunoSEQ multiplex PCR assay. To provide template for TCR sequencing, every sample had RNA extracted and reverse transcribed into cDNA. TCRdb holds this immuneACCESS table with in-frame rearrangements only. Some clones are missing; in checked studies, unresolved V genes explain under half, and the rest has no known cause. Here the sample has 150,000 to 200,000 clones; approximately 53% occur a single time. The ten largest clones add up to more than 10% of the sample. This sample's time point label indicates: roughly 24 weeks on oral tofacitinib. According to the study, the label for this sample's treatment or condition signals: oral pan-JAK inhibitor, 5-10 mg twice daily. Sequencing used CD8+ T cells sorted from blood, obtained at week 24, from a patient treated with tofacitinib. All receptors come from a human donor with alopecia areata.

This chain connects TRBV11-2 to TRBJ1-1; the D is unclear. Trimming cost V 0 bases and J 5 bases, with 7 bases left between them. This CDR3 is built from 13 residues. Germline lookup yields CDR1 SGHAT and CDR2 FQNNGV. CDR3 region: CASSLEDSTEAFF. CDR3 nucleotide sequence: TGTGCCAGCAGCTTAGAAGATTCAACTGAAGCTTTCTTT.

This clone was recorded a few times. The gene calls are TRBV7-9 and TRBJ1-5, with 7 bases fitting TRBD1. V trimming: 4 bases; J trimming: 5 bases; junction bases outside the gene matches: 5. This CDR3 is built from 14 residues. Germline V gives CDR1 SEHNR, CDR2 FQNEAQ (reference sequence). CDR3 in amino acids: CASSSSDRDQPQHF. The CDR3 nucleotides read TGTGCCAGCAGCTCTTCTGACAGGGATCAGCCCCAGCATTTT. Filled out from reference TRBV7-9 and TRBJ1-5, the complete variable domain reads DTGVSQNPRHKITKRGQNVTFRCDPISEHNRLYWYRQTLGQGPEFLTYFQNEAQLEKSRLLSDRFSAERPKGSFSTLEIQRTEQGDSAMYLCASSSSDRDQPQHFGDGTRLSIL.

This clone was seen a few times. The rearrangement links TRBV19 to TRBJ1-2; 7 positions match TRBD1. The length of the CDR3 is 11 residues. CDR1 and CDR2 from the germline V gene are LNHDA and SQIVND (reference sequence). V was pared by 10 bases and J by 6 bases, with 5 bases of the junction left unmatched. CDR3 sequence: CATFTGDGYTF. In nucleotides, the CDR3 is TGTGCCACCTTCACAGGGGATGGCTACACCTTC. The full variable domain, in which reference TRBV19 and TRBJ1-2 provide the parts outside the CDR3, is DGGITQSPKYLFRKEGQNVTLSCEQNLNHDAMYWYRQDPGQGLRLIYYSQIVNDFQKGDIAEGYSVSREKKESFPLTVTSAQKNPTAFYLCATFTGDGYTFGSGTRLTVV.

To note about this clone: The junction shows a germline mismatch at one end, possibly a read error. CDR3 loop: CASSLGSGTDNF. In nucleotides, the CDR3 is TGTGCCAGCAGCTTGGGGTCCGGGACAGACAATTTC. The chain combines TRBV5-6 with TRBJ2-7; 7 bases are shared with TRBD1. Per germline, CDR1 SGHDT and CDR2 YYEEEE. This CDR3 comprises 12 residues.

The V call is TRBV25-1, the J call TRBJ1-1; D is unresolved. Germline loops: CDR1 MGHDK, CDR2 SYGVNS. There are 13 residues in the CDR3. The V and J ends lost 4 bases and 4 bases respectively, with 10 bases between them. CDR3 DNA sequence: TGTGCCAGCAGTGTAGTGGGCAGCACTGAAGCTTTCTTT. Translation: CASSVVGSTEAFF.

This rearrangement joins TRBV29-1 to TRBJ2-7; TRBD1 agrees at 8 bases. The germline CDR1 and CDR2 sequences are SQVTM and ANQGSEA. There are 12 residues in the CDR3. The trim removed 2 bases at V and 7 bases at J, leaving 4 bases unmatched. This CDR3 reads CSVEQGAGEQYF. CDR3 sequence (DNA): TGCAGCGTTGAACAGGGGGCAGGGGAGCAGTACTTC.

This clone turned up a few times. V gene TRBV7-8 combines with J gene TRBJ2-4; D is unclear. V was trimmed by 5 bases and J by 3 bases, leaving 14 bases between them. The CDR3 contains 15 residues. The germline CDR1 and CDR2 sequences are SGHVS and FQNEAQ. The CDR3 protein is CASSQRWSVKNIQYF. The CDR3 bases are TGTGCCAGCAGCCAACGGTGGTCAGTCAAAAACATTCAGTACTTC. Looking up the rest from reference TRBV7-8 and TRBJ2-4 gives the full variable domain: GAGVSQSPRYKVAKRGQDVALRCDPISGHVSLFWYQQALGQGPEFLTYFQNEAQLDKSGLPSDRFFAERPEGSVSTLKIQRTQQEDSAVYLCASSQRWSVKNIQYFGAGTRLSVL.

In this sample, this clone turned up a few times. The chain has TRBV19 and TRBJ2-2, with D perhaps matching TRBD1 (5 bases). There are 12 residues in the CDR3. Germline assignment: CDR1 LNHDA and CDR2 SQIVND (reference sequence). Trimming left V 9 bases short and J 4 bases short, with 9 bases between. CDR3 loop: CASHTGTGELFF. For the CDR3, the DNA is TGTGCCAGCCATACAGGCACCGGGGAGCTGTTTTTT.

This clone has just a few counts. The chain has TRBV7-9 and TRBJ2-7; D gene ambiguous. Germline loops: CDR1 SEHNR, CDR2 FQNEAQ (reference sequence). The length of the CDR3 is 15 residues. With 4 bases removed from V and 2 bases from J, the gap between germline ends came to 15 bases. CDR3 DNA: TGTGCCAGCAGCTCTTCCCGCGGCAGAACCTACGAGCAGTACTTC. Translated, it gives CASSSSRGRTYEQYF.

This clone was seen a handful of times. CDR3 in amino acids: CASSLASVTGGSEAFF. CDR3 nucleotide sequence: TGTGCCAGCAGCTTAGCTTCGGTGACAGGGGGTTCTGAAGCTTTCTTT. This chain links TRBV7-9 with TRBJ1-1; 9 bases fit TRBD1. The CDR3 contains 16 residues. V lost 0 bases and J lost 6; bases outside the gene matches: 8. The germline CDR1 and CDR2 sequences are SEHNR and FQNEAQ (reference sequence).

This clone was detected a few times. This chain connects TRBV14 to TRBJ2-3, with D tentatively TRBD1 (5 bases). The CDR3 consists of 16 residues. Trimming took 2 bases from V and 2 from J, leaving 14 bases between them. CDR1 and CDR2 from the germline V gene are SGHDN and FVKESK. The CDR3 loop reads CASSQLGVISTDTQYF. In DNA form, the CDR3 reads TGTGCCAGCAGCCAATTAGGGGTCATTTCCACAGATACGCAGTATTTT.

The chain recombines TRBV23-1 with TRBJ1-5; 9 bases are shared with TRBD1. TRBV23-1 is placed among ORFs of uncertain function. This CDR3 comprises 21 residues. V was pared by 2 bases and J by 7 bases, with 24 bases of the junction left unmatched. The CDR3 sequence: CASSQRLLGPGQGPSWQPQHF. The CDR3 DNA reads TGCGCCAGCAGTCAAAGACTGTTGGGGCCAGGACAGGGGCCCTCTTGGCAGCCCCAGCATTTT.

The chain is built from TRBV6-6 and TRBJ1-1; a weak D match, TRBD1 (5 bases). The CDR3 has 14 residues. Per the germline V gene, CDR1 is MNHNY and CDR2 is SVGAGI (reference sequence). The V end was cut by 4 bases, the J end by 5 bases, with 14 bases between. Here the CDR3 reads CASSSGRGRTEAFF. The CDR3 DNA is TGTGCCAGCAGTTCGGGTAGGGGTCGAACTGAAGCTTTCTTT.

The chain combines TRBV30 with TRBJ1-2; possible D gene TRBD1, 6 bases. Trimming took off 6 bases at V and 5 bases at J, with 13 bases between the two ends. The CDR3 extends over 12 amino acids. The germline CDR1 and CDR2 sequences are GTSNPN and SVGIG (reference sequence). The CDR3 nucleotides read TGTGCCTGCCTACAGGGTCGGTATGGCTACACCTTC. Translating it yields CACLQGRYGYTF.

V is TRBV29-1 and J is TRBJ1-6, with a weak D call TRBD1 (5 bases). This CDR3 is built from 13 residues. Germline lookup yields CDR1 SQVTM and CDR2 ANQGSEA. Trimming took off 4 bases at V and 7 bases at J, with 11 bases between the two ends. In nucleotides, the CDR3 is TGCAGCGTTGCTGGGGACGGGAATTCACCCCTCCACTTT. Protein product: CSVAGDGNSPLHF.

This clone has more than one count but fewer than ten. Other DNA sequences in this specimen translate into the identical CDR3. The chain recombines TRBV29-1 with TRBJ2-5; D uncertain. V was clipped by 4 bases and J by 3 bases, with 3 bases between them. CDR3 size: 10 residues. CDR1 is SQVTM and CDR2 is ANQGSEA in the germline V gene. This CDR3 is CSVVEETQYF. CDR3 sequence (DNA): TGCAGCGTTGTAGAAGAGACCCAGTACTTC.

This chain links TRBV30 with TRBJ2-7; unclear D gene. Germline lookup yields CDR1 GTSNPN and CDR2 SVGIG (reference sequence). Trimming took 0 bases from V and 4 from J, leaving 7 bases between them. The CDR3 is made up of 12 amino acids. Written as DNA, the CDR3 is TGTGCCTGGAGTGTAACGGAGTACGAGCAGTACTTC. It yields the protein CAWSVTEYEQYF. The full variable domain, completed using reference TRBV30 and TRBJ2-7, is SQTIHQWPATLVQPVGSPLSLECTVEGTSNPNLYWYRQAAGRGLQLLFYSVGIGQISSEVPQNLSASRPQDRQFILSSKKLLLSDSGFYLCAWSVTEYEQYFGPGTRLTVT.